The clone carrying this T cell receptor (beta chain) appeared a few times. Its antigen is undetermined. These data belong to a study of cytotoxic CD8 clonotypes in ibrutinib-treated CLL. At the level of the study: Within the patient group, about ten were relapsed/refractory and 15 treatment-naive, and 17 were IGHV unmutated. Across samples, productive templates numbered around 260,000 and productive rearrangements reached 75,000 to 100,000 on average. Study-level findings and limits: Baseline-level clonality went beyond age-matched healthy donors and moved in step with circulating CD8+ T-cell counts. Clonality went up at the time of ibrutinib response, stayed stable in sustained remission, and later dropped back toward its baseline level at progression.

Libraries were prepared by immunoSEQ multiplex PCR; TCRdb keeps only in-frame clonotypes and omits some of them. The table includes about 21,000 clones, about 68% detected once. The ends were cut back, 7 bases at V and 3 bases at J, with 10 bases in the middle. The CDR3 sequence is 13 residues long. Germline values: CDR1 SQVTM, CDR2 ANQGSEA. The sequencing used PBMCs, collected before ibrutinib treatment. This TCR was recovered from a human donor with chronic lymphocytic leukemia. V gene TRBV29-1 combines with J gene TRBJ1-6, with unresolved D. The CDR3 loop is CSAQNSYNSPLHF. The CDR3 region has the DNA TGCAGCGCTCAAAACAGCTATAATTCACCCCTCCACTTT.